A single T cell receptor (beta chain) is shown here with its context. Antigen specificity is unknown. The data derive from a study of CD8 T cells in Susac syndrome. Study background: Active disease was present in six of the sequenced Susac syndrome patients, and remission in eight.

Roughly 0.5 to 1 ug RNA was reverse transcribed with random hexamers. immunoSEQ multiplex PCR amplified TCR beta CDR3 across 54 Vbeta, 13 Jbeta. TCRdb itself ran the immunoSEQ multiplex PCR reads through MiXCR, one entry per CDR3 protein. The data contain roughly 52,000 distinct CDR3 sequences, approximately 95% of them singletons. TCR beta was sequenced from blood CD8+ and CD4+ T cells. Overall study findings and caveats: Among active patients and in TEMRA cells, CD8+ clonal expansion in Susac reached its peak.

The source of this sequence is a human donor with Susac syndrome. Sequences were obtained from CD8+ T cells from PBMCs.

CDR3 region: CSASAHRGTNTEAFF. The CDR3 nucleotides read TGCAGTGCTAGCGCCCACAGGGGAACGAACACTGAAGCTTTCTTT. This chain joins TRBV20-1 and TRBJ1-1, with TRBD1 matching 7 bases. This CDR3 is built from 15 residues. Germline values: CDR1 DFQATT, CDR2 SNEGSKA (reference sequence). J gave up 1 base and V 3 bases, and 8 bases lay outside the gene matches.